This T cell receptor beta chain comes out of a study of identical twins. Germline lookup yields CDR1 KGHSH and CDR2 LQKENI. This CDR3 comprises 14 residues. The V and J ends lost 1 base and 3 bases respectively, with 7 bases between them. A single record per CDR3 protein comes from TCRdb applying MiXCR to the 5' RACE reads. This table holds 700,000 or so distinct CDR3 sequences, 8.6% found once. Of note for this clonotype: Its antigen is still unknown.

Findings and caveats of the study: Abundant beta clonotypes from cord blood had fewer insertions, unlike memory repertoires, which showed none.

These data also formed part of another study, on yellow fever vaccine responses in identical twins.

The chain recombines TRBV18 with TRBJ2-1; D is ambiguous. The material sequenced was PBMCs. This receptor was taken from a woman younger than 30 in good health. The CDR3 is CASSPQGNYNEQFF. CDR3 in DNA: TGTGCCAGCTCACCACAGGGAAACTACAATGAGCAGTTCTTC.